This T cell receptor (beta chain) was retrieved from a study of post-analysis software for immune sequencing data. Across the whole study: Relapsing-remitting, secondary progressive and progressive-relapsing forms made up the multiple sclerosis disease courses.

Concerning this clonotype itself: What it binds is not known.

Findings of the study overall: Controls significantly exceeded multiple sclerosis patients in normalized Chao1 diversity. Among a handful of TRBV segments more frequent in patients than controls were TRBV5-6, TRBV5-1 and TRBV20-1.

Every TCR beta cDNA library bore unique molecular identifiers. A population of about 0.85 to 11 million T cells gave rise to approximately 500,000 cDNA molecules. MiXCR was run by TCRdb on the PCR reads, yielding one entry per CDR3 protein. The sample lists over 150,000 distinct CDR3 sequences; roughly 30% were seen once. The germline CDR1 and CDR2 sequences are SGHKS and YYEKEE (reference sequence). The length of the CDR3 is 15 residues. With 3 bases clipped from V and 4 bases from J, the junction kept 5 bases outside the gene matches. The clonotype originates from a girl aged 5-17 years with multiple sclerosis. The rearrangement uses TRBV5-5 and TRBJ2-1, with 9 bases matching TRBD2. Sequencing used blood. This CDR3 reads CASSWATSGYNEQFF. The CDR3 DNA follows: TGTGCCAGCAGCTGGGCGACTAGCGGATACAATGAGCAGTTCTTC.